This T cell receptor (beta chain) stems from a study of tumor and adjacent non-tumor tissue in lung cancer. Overall study: On average, productive TCRbeta reads reached about 4.17 million per sample.

The template was RNA from unsorted bulk tissue. TCRbeta libraries were built with three rounds of nested PCR, modified from ARM-PCR. Via MiXCR, TCRdb re-called the multiplex PCR reads, giving one row per CDR3 protein. The data hold around 210,000 distinct CDR3 sequences, with 60% to 75% observed a single time. Germline assignment: CDR1 MGHRA and CDR2 YSYEKL. Trimming left V 0 bases short and J 3 bases short, with 12 bases between. The CDR3 is 15 residues long. This receptor was identified in a man aged 60 to 69 with non-small cell lung cancer. V is TRBV4-1 and J is TRBJ2-7; D might be TRBD2 (5 bases). Sequencing was performed on lung tumor tissue. The CDR3 DNA sequence: TGCGCCAGCAGCCAAGATCGCCTAGCTTTCTACGAGCAGTACTTC. It encodes CASSQDRLAFYEQYF.